These 3 T cell receptor beta chains were sequenced from one sample in a study of a mutant IDH1 vaccine in newly diagnosed glioma. As to time point: week 47, end of study. The content of each vaccine dose was 300 ug of mutant IDH1 20-mer peptide, and topical imiquimod accompanied it. Measured with immunoSEQ multiplex PCR; TCRdb has only the in-frame clones, and not every one. The sample lists tens of thousands of clones, around 80% seen once, with more than 4% in the top ten. The antigens these receptors bind are not known. The sequencing here drew on PBMCs, taken from a glioma patient whose treatment included an IDH1 peptide vaccine. These receptors all stem from a woman between 40 and 50 years old with glioma. Some clones in this sample may be carry-over from other donors' samples.

This chain connects TRBV30 to TRBJ2-7; the match to TRBD2 covers 9 bases. Germline V lookup: CDR1 GTSNPN, CDR2 SVGIG (reference sequence). This CDR3 region has 13 residues. V gave up 1 base and J gave up 12 bases; unmatched junction bases: 10. The chain's CDR3 is CAWSGGSGGGRYF. CDR3 nucleotides: TGTGCCTGGAGTGGCGGTAGCGGGGGCGGGCGGTACTTC.

This rearrangement joins TRBV5-6 to TRBJ1-6, with unresolved D. This CDR3 region has 14 residues. V shed 0 bases and J shed 9 bases, with 10 bases lying between them. In germline, CDR1 is SGHDT, CDR2 YYEEEE. This chain's CDR3 is CASSLEVASSPLHF. CDR3 in DNA: TGTGCCAGCAGCTTGGAAGTGGCTAGTTCACCCCTCCACTTT.

This clone appeared a single time. The chain is built from TRBV4-1 and TRBJ2-7, with 10 bases identical to TRBD1. J lost 4 bases, V lost 1 base, and 7 bases had no gene match. This CDR3 is built from 16 residues. The germline gives CDR1 MGHRA, CDR2 YSYEKL. Here the CDR3 reads CASSQGQGAGRYEQYF. The CDR3 DNA sequence: TGCGCCAGCAGCCAAGGACAGGGGGCCGGCCGTTACGAGCAGTACTTC.